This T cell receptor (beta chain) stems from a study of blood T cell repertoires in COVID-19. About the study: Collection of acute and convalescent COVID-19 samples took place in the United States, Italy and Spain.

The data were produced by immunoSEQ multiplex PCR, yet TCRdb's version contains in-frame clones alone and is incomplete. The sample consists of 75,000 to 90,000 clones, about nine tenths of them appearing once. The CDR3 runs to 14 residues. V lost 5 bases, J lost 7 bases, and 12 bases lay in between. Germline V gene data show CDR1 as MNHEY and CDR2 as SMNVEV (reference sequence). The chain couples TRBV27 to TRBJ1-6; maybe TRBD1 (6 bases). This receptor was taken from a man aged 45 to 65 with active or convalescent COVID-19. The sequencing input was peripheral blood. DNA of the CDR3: TGTGCCAGCAGTGCACAGGGTGGGAATTCACCCCTCCACTTT. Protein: CASSAQGGNSPLHF.